These T cell receptor beta chains were read from a single sample in a study of cytomegalovirus exposure and HLA in healthy donors. The method was immunoSEQ multiplex PCR; TCRdb's version includes in-frame clones alone and lacks a portion of them. In the table there are over 85,000 clones, approximately 7.6% of which are singletons. Sequencing was performed on PBMCs. The receptor set was obtained from a man aged 45-65 years in good health and CMV-seronegative. Both conserved end residues are part of each CDR3.

CDR3 | V
CASSSPTGEQFF | TRBV28
CASSLLGGAGEKLFF | TRBV5-6
CASSPPQRERGEQFF | TRBV7-9
CASSTPVGSRALHF | TRBV28
CASSTGGAYEQYF | TRBV6-6
CASSQYVDRGRGYTF | TRBV14
CASSFTFGQLNEKLFF | TRBV28
CASSSWGGLNTGELFF | TRBV5-6
CASSYTGITEAFF | TRBV2
CATSSSTRDRARRGYTF | TRBV15
CASSLGQVRETQYF | TRBV5-1
CAVRGQQYNEQFF | TRBV10-3
CASSEFRGRHEKLFF | TRBV2
CATSHAGGNEKLFF | TRBV15
CASSLVPAEGEETQYF | TRBV7-2
CASSEEHREGEKLFF | TRBV2
CASSLSGLQADTQYF | TRBV7-2
CASSQERASSGAYNEQFF | TRBV4-1
CASSQGAGEAFF | TRBV7-3
CASSFRLQTYEQYF | TRBV28
CASRDKLYSNQPQHF | TRBV19
CASSTRTAYSNQPQHF | TRBV19
CASSLDTSYEQYF | TRBV18
CASSINVGDSNEQFF | TRBV19
CASSFTGVGYTF | TRBV5-1
CASSMSGTGSYEQYF | TRBV28
CASSGWTQYF | TRBV28
CAIRTLQGNTEAFF | TRBV10-3